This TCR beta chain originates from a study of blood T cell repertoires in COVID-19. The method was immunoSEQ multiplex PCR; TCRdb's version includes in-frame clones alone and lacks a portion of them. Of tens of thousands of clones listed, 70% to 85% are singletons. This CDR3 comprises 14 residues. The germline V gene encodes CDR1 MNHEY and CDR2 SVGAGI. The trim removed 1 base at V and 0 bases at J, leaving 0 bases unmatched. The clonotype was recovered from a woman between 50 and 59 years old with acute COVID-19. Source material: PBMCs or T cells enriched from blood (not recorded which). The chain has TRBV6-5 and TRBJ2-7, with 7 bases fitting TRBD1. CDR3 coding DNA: TGTGCCAGCAGTTACTGGGACAGCTCCTACGAGCAGTACTTC. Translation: CASSYWDSSYEQYF.